Following are 21 T cell receptor beta chains from one sample sequenced in a study of control samples from healthy donors and cancer patients. The data were produced by immunoSEQ multiplex PCR, yet TCRdb's version contains in-frame clones alone and is incomplete. The data contain roughly 100,000 clones, roughly 92% of them seen just once; the ten biggest clones take up about 3%. The source material was blood. These receptors all stem from a human donor in good health. The donor label of this sample is uncertain.

V gene TRBV12-5 combines with J gene TRBJ2-3; 8 bases map to TRBD1. CDR1 LGHNT and CDR2 FRNRAP come from the germline V gene. CDR3 length: 16 residues. The trim removed 1 base at V and 3 bases at J, leaving 6 bases unmatched. In DNA, the CDR3 is TGTGCTAGTGGTTTGGCCAGGACAGGGTTGACAGATACGCAGTATTTT. Translation gives CASGLARTGLTDTQYF.

This chain joins TRBV3-1 (or the pseudogene TRBV3-2) and TRBJ2-3, with D perhaps matching TRBD1 (6 bases). The CDR3 spans 15 residues. The V and J ends lost 4 bases and 0 bases respectively, with 11 bases between them. CDR1 and CDR2 (germline): LGHDT, YNNKEL (reference sequence). Written as DNA, the CDR3 is TGTGCCAGCAGCCGCGACAGGCTGAGCACAGATACGCAGTATTTT. Its protein product is CASSRDRLSTDTQYF.

The chain is built from TRBV4-2 and TRBJ2-7; TRBD2 matches at 12 bases. Losses at the gene ends were 5 bases for V and 6 bases for J; bases not matched to a gene: 11. This CDR3 spans 16 amino acids. Germline-derived CDR1 and CDR2 are LGHNA and YNFKEQ. The CDR3 region is CASSYSSGGDRGEQYF. The CDR3 DNA follows: TGTGCCAGCAGCTACTCTAGCGGGGGGGATCGTGGCGAGCAGTACTTC.

The table lists this clone with a few counts. V gene TRBV7-9 combines with J gene TRBJ1-1, with TRBD1 matching 8 bases. Germline-derived CDR1 and CDR2 are SEHNR and FQNEAQ (reference sequence). This CDR3 is 16 amino acids long. J lost 4 bases, V lost 1 base, and 8 bases had no gene match. This CDR3 is CASSLEAGGAGTEAFF. The CDR3 region has the DNA TGTGCCAGCAGCTTAGAGGCAGGGGGCGCGGGCACTGAAGCTTTCTTT.

V usage is TRBV5-1 and J usage is TRBJ1-1; 8 bases are shared with TRBD1. The CDR3 is 14 amino acids. Per the germline V gene, CDR1 is SGHRS and CDR2 is YFSETQ. V was clipped by 2 bases and J by 6 bases; unmatched bases: 6. CDR3 residues: CASSLSGTGSEAFF. The DNA for the CDR3 is TGCGCCAGCAGCTTATCCGGGACAGGTTCTGAAGCTTTCTTT.

The DNA for the CDR3 is TGTGCCAGCAGGATGGGAGGCTACGAGCAGTACTTC. Residues: CASRMGGYEQYF. The chain employs TRBV7-9 and TRBJ2-7; D may be TRBD2 (6 bases). There are 12 residues in the CDR3. The V end lost 6 bases, the J end lost 3 bases, and 9 bases lay between the germline ends. Germline CDR1 SEHNR, CDR2 FQNEAQ (reference sequence).

The gene calls are TRBV29-1 and TRBJ1-2; D gene uncertain. This CDR3 comprises 11 residues. V lost 7 bases and J 3 bases, leaving 9 bases between the germline ends. The germline CDR1 and CDR2 sequences are SQVTM and ANQGSEA. The CDR3 DNA reads TGCAGCGCCCCCGGGGACTATGGCTACACCTTC. As protein: CSAPGDYGYTF.

The chain combines TRBV2 with TRBJ2-3; possible D gene TRBD1, 5 bases. This CDR3 has 13 residues. Between the trimmed V and J ends, which lost 8 bases and 2 bases, there was a span of 11 bases. Germline V gene sequence: CDR1 SNHLY, CDR2 FYNNEI. Here the CDR3 DNA reads TGTGCCAGCGCCAGGGAAACCACAGATACGCAGTATTTT. It codes for CASARETTDTQYF.

The chain has TRBV3-1 (or the pseudogene TRBV3-2) and TRBJ1-2; 8 bases line up with TRBD1. CDR1 and CDR2 from the germline V gene are LGHDT and YNNKEL (reference sequence). The CDR3 is 18 residues long. The V gene end was trimmed by 2 bases and the J gene end by 4 bases; junction bases not matched to a gene: 15. The CDR3 region has the DNA TGTGCCAGCAGCCAAACCGGGACAGGTCGCTCGGTAGCCTATGGCTACACCTTC. This encodes CASSQTGTGRSVAYGYTF.

The chain's CDR3 is CASSPSGTDGYTF. The CDR3 coding sequence is TGTGCCAGCTCACCTTCCGGGACAGATGGCTACACCTTC. V and J are TRBV18 and TRBJ1-2, with 7 bases lining up with TRBD1. CDR3 length equals 13 residues. V lost 3 bases to trimming and J lost 6 bases; unmatched junction nucleotides: 4. Germline V lookup: CDR1 KGHSH, CDR2 LQKENI.

The table lists this clone with a count of one. The chain employs TRBV6-1 and TRBJ1-1; no firm D call. Deletions cut 2 bases from V and 4 bases from J, with 17 bases between. There are 16 residues in the CDR3. Germline CDR1 reads MNHNS; CDR2 reads SASEGT. CDR3 protein: CASSELQSSVGTEAFF. CDR3 DNA: TGTGCCAGCAGTGAACTTCAATCAAGCGTTGGCACTGAAGCTTTCTTT.

This chain links TRBV12-3 or TRBV12-4 with TRBJ2-3; D remains unclear. Trimming pared 8 bases from V and 2 bases from J, leaving 5 bases between. This CDR3 contains 11 residues. In DNA form, the CDR3 reads TGTGCCAGCGCAAACACAGATACGCAGTATTTT. It translates to CASANTDTQYF.

The chain uses TRBV27 and TRBJ2-5; D possibly corresponds to TRBD2 (5 bases). V was shortened by 4 bases and J by 5 bases, with 14 bases between the two germline ends. This CDR3 is built from 14 residues. Per the germline V gene, CDR1 is MNHEY and CDR2 is SMNVEV (reference sequence). CDR3 protein: CASSSILGGETQYF. Here the CDR3 DNA reads TGTGCCAGCAGTTCTATCCTCGGCGGGGAGACCCAGTACTTC.

DNA of the CDR3: TGCAGTGCTAGAGAGCGCTTTGAGCAGTACTTC. This encodes CSARERFEQYF. The chain has TRBV20-1 and TRBJ2-7; no clear D gene. This CDR3 spans 11 amino acids. Germline CDR1 and CDR2: DFQATT and SNEGSKA (reference sequence). The germline V and J ends were trimmed by 0 bases and 7 bases, with 7 bases remaining between them.

The rearrangement uses TRBV18 and TRBJ1-1, with 7 bases identical to TRBD1. CDR3 length equals 14 residues. The V gene's germline CDR1 is KGHSH and CDR2 LQKENI. V lost 6 bases to trimming and J lost 1 base; unmatched junction nucleotides: 5. The CDR3: CASSRGQQNTEAFF. Here the CDR3 DNA reads TGTGCCAGCTCCAGGGGACAGCAGAACACTGAAGCTTTCTTT.

The chain employs TRBV5-1 and TRBJ2-6; 8 nucleotides match TRBD1. The V segment lost 4 bases and the J segment 0 bases; nucleotides outside the gene matches: 9. The CDR3 extends over 18 amino acids. Germline CDR1 SGHRS, CDR2 YFSETQ. The CDR3: CASSPTGTGNSGANVLTF. For the CDR3, the DNA is TGCGCCAGCAGCCCTACCGGGACAGGTAACTCTGGGGCCAACGTCCTGACTTTC.

The chain is built from TRBV7-6 and TRBJ1-3; D may be TRBD1 (5 bases). The CDR3 totals 20 residues. Germline lookup yields CDR1 SGHVS and CDR2 FNYEAQ. Deletions cut 0 bases from V and 0 bases from J, with 21 bases between. The CDR3 coding sequence is TGTGCCAGCAGCTTAGCAAACAGCGGTTGGAGGGGAGGCTCTGGAAACACCATATATTTT. Translated: CASSLANSGWRGGSGNTIYF.

This chain connects TRBV19 to TRBJ1-2; D gene uncertain. This CDR3 is 13 amino acids long. Germline CDR1 is LNHDA and CDR2 is SQIVND (reference sequence). V was pared by 6 bases and J by 2 bases, with 10 bases between. The CDR3 region is CASSRTVNYGYTF. CDR3 bases: TGTGCCAGTAGCCGGACGGTGAACTATGGCTACACCTTC.

J is TRBJ2-7 and V is TRBV30; 7 bases are a match to TRBD2. The CDR3 has 12 amino acids. Germline loops: CDR1 GTSNPN, CDR2 SVGIG (reference sequence). V was clipped by 3 bases and J by 6 bases; unmatched bases: 5. CDR3 in amino acids: CAWSASGGEQYF. CDR3 nucleotide sequence: TGTGCCTGGAGCGCTAGCGGTGGCGAGCAGTACTTC.

This clone has only one observation. J is TRBJ1-2 and V is TRBV27; the D gene is possibly TRBD1 (6 bases). Germline values: CDR1 MNHEY, CDR2 SMNVEV (reference sequence). Trimming took off 5 bases at V and 8 bases at J, with 12 bases between the two ends. The CDR3 runs to 12 residues. Written as DNA, the CDR3 is TGTGCCAGCAGTACCACGACAGGAGGCTACACCTTC. Protein product: CASSTTTGGYTF.

V gene TRBV19 combines with J gene TRBJ1-2, with D unclear. CDR1 LNHDA and CDR2 SQIVND come from the germline V gene (reference sequence). CDR3 size: 12 residues. V was trimmed by 4 bases and J by 2 bases, leaving 5 bases between them. The CDR3 sequence is CASSSQNYGYTF. The CDR3 coding sequence is TGTGCCAGTAGTAGTCAGAACTATGGCTACACCTTC. Drawing the rest from reference TRBV19 and TRBJ1-2, the complete variable domain is DGGITQSPKYLFRKEGQNVTLSCEQNLNHDAMYWYRQDPGQGLRLIYYSQIVNDFQKGDIAEGYSVSREKKESFPLTVTSAQKNPTAFYLCASSSQNYGYTFGSGTRLTVV.